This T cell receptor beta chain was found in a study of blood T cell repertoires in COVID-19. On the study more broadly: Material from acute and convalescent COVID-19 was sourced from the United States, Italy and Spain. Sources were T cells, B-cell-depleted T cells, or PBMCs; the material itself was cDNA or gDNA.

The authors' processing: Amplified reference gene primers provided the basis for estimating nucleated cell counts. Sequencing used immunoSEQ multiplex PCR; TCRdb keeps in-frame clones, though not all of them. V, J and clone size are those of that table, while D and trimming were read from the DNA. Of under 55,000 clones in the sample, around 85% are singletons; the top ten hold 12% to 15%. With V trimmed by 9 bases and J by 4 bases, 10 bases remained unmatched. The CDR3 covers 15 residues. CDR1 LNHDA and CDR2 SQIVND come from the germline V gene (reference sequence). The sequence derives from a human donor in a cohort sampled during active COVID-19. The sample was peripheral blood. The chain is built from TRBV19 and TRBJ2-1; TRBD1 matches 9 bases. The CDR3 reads CASDSGQGLYNEQFF. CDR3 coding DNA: TGTGCCAGCGACTCGGGACAGGGCCTTTACAATGAGCAGTTCTTC.